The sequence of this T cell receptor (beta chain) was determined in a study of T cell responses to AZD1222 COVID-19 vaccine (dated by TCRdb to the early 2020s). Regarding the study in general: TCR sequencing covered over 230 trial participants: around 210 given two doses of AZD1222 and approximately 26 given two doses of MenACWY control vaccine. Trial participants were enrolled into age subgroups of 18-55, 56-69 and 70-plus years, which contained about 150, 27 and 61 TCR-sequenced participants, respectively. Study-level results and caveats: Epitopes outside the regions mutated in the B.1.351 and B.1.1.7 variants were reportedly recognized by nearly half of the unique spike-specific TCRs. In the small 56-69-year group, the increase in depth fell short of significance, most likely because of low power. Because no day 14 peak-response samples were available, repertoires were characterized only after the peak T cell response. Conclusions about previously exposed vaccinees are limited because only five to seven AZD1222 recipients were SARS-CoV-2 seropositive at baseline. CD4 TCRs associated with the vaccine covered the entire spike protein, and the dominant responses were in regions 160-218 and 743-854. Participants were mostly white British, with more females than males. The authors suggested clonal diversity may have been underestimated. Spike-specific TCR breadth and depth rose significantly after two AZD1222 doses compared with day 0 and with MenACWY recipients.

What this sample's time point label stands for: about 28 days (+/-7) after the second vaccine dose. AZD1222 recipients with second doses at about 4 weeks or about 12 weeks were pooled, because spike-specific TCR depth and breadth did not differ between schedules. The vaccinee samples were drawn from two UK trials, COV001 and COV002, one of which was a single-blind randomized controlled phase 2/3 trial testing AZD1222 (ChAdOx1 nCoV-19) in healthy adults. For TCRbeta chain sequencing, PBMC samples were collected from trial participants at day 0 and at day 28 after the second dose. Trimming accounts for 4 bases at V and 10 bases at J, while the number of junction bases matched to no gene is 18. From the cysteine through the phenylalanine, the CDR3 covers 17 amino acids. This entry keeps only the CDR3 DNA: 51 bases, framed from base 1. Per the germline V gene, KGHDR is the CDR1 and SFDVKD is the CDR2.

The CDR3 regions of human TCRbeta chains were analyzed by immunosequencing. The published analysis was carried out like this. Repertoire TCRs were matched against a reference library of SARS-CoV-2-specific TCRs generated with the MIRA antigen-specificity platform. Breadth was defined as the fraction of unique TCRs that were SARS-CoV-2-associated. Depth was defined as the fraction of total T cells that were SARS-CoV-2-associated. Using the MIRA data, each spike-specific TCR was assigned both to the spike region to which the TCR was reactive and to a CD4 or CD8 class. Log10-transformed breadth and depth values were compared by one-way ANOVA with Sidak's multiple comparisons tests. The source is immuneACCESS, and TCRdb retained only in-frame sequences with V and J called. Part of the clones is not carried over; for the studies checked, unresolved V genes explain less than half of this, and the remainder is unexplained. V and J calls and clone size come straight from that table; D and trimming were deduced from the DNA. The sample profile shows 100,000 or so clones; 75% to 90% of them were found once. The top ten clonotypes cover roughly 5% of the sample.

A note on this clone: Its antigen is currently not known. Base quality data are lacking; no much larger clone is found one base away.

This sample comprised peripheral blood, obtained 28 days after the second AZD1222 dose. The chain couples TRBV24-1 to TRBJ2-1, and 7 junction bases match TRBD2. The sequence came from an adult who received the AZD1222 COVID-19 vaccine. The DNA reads TGTGCCACCAGTGAAAGGGGAGGGACTGGCCCATGGGGGGAGCAGTTCTTC. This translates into CATSERGGTGPWGEQFF.